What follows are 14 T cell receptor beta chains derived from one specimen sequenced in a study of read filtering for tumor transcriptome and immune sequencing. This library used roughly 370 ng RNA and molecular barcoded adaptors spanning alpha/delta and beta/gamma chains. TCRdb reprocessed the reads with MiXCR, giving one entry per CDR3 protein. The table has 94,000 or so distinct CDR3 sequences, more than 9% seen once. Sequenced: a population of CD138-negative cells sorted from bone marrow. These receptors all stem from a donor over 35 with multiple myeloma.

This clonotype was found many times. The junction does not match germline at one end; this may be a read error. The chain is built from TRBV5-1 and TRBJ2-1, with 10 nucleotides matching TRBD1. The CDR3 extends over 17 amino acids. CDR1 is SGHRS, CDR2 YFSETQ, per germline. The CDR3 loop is CASRRDRGGPSCNEQFF. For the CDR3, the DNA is TGCGCCAGCCGCCGGGACAGGGGTGGACCTTCCTGCAATGAGCAGTTCTTC. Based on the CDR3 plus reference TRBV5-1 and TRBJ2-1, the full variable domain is KAGVTQTPRYLIKTRGQQVTLSCSPISGHRSVSWYQQTPGQGLQFLFEYFSETQRNKGNFPGRFSGRQFSNSRSEMNVSTLELGDSALYLCASRRDRGGPSCNEQFFGPGTRLTVL.

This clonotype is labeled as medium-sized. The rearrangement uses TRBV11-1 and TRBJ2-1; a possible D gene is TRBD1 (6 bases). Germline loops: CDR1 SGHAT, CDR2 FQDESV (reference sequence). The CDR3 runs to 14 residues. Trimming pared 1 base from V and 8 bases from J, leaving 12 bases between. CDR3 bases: TGTGCCAGCAGCTTAGAGGACAGTTTAGATGAGCAGTTCTTC. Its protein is CASSLEDSLDEQFF. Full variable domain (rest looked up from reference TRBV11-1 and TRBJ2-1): EAEVAQSPRYKITEKSQAVAFWCDPISGHATLYWYRQILGQGPELLVQFQDESVVDDSQLPKDRFSAERLKGVDSTLKIQPAELGDSAMYLCASSLEDSLDEQFFGPGTRLTVL.

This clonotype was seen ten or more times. The CDR3: CASSSILAGVGNEQFF. The DNA for the CDR3 is TGTGCCAGTAGTTCGATACTAGCGGGAGTTGGAAATGAGCAGTTCTTC. The gene calls are TRBV19 and TRBJ2-1; TRBD2 agrees at 11 bases. With 5 bases clipped from V and 7 bases from J, the junction kept 10 bases outside the gene matches. The germline V gene has CDR1 LNHDA and CDR2 SQIVND (reference sequence). The CDR3 is 16 amino acids.

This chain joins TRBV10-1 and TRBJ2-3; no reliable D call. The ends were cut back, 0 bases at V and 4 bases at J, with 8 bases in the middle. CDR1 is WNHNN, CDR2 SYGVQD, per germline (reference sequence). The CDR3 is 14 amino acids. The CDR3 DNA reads TGCGCCAGCAGTGAGTCGACGCGCCCAGATACGCAGTATTTT. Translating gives CASSESTRPDTQYF.

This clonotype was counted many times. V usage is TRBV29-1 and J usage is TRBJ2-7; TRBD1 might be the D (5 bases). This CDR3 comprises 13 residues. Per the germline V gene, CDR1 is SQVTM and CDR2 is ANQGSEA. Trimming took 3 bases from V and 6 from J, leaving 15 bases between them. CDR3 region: CSVDRSGQGEQYF. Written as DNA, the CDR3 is TGCAGCGTTGATAGGTCAGGGCAGGGCGAGCAGTACTTC.

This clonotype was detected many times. The CDR3 DNA follows: TGTGCCAGCAGCCACAGCGGGAGTCACTCCTACAATGAGCAGTTCTTC. Amino acid sequence: CASSHSGSHSYNEQFF. The chain recombines TRBV3-1 with TRBJ2-1, with TRBD2 matching 8 bases. The CDR3 loop spans 16 amino acids. V was pared by 3 bases and J by 0 bases, with 4 bases of the junction left unmatched. Germline CDR1 reads LGHDT; CDR2 reads YNNKEL (reference sequence).

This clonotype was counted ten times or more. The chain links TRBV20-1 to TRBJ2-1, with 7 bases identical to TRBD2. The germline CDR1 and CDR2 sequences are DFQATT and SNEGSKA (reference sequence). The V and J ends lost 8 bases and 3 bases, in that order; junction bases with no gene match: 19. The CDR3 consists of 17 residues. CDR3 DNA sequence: TGCAGTACACCCGACCCAACTAGCGCAACTATCTACAATGAGCAGTTCTTC. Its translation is CSTPDPTSATIYNEQFF.

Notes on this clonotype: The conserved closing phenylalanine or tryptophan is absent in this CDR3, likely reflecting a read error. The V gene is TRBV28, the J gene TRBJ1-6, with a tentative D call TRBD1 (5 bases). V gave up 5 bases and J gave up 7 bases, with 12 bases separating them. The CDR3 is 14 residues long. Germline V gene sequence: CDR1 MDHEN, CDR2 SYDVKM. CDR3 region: CASSTGQGNSPLHL. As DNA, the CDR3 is TGTGCCAGCAGTACGGGGCAGGGAAATTCACCCCTCCACTTA.

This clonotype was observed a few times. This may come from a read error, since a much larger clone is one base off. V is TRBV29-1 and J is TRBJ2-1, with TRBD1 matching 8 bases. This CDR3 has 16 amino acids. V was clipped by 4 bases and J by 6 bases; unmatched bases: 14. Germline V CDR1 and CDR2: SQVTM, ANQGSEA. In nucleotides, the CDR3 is TGCAGCGTTGGACGCTTAGACAGGGGAGTAAGCAATGAGCAGTTCTTC. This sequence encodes CSVGRLDRGVSNEQFF.

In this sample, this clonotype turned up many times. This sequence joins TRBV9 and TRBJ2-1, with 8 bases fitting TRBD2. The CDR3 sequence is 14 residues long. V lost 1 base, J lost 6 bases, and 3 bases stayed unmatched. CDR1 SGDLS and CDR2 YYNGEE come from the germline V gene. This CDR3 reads CASSVSGSGNEQFF. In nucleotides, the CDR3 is TGTGCCAGCAGCGTAAGCGGGAGCGGCAATGAGCAGTTCTTC.

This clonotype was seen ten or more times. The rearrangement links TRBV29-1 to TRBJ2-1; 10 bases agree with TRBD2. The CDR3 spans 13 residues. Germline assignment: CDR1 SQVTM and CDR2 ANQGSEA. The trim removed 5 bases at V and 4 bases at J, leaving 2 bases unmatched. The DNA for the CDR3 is TGCAGCGTTTGGACTAGCGGTTACAATGAGCAGTTCTTC. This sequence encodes CSVWTSGYNEQFF.

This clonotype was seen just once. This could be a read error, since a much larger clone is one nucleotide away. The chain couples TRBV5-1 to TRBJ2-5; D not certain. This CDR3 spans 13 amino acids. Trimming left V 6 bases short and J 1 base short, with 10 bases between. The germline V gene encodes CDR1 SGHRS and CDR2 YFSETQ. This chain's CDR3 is CASKRAGQETQYF. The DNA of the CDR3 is TGCGCCAGCAAACGGGCAGGCCAAGAGACCCAGTACTTC.

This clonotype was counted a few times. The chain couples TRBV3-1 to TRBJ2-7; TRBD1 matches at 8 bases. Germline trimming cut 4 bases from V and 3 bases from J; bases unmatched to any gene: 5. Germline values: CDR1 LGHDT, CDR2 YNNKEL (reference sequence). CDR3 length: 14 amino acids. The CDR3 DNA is TGTGCCAGCAGCCTTCCGGGACAGGTCTACGAGCAGTACTTC. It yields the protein CASSLPGQVYEQYF.

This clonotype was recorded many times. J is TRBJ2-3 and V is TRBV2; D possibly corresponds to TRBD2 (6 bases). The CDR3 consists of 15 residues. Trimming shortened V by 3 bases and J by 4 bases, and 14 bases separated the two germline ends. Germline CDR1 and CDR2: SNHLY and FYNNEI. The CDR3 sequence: CASSENGREPDTQYF. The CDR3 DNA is TGTGCCAGCAGTGAGAACGGGAGAGAGCCAGATACGCAGTATTTT.